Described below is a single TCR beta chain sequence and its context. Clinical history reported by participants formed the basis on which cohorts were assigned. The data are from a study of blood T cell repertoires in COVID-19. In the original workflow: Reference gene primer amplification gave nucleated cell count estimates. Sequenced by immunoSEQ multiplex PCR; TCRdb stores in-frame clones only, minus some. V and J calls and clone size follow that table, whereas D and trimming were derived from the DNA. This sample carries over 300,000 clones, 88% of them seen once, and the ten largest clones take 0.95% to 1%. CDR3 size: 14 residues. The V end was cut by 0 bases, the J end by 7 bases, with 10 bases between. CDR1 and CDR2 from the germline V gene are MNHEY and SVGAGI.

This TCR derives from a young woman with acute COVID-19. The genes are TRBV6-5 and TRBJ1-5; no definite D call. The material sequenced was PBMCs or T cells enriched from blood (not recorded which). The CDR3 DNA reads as TGTGCCAGCAGTTACTCGATTGGGGAGCAGCCCCAGCATTTT. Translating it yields CASSYSIGEQPQHF.